The 3 T cell receptor beta chains listed next were all sequenced from one sample in a study of T cells in Graves' hyperthyroidism and ophthalmopathy. The TCR beta CDR3 regions underwent amplification using RNA transcripts as the source. An initial round of RT-PCR targeting the TCR CDR3 relied on the HTBI primer set. TCRdb independently ran MiXCR on the multiplex PCR reads; one entry per CDR3 protein. This sample has hundreds of thousands of distinct CDR3 sequences, with around 13% found just once. The source material was blood. Receptor source: a woman between 50 and 59 years old with Graves' ophthalmopathy.

In its sample, this clonotype was seen many times. The J gene is TRBJ2-3, the V gene TRBV5-1, with 8 bases matching TRBD2. Germline V gene lookup returns CDR1 SGHRS and CDR2 YFSETQ. The J segment lost 0 bases and the V segment lost 2 bases, leaving 2 bases of the junction unmatched. The CDR3 loop spans 15 amino acids. CDR3 loop: CASSLLAASTDTQYF. The CDR3 DNA sequence: TGCGCCAGCAGCTTACTAGCGGCTAGCACAGATACGCAGTATTTT. Full variable domain (outside the CDR3, taken from reference TRBV5-1 and TRBJ2-3): KAGVTQTPRYLIKTRGQQVTLSCSPISGHRSVSWYQQTPGQGLQFLFEYFSETQRNKGNFPGRFSGRQFSNSRSEMNVSTLELGDSALYLCASSLLAASTDTQYFGPGTRLTVL.

This clonotype was seen ten or more times. The rearrangement links TRBV5-1 to TRBJ2-1; D unclear. The CDR3 consists of 16 residues. Looked up from germline, CDR1 is SGHRS and CDR2 is YFSETQ. The V and J ends lost 1 base and 2 bases respectively, with 13 bases between them. Here the CDR3 reads CASSLSGSRAYNEQFF. In DNA, the CDR3 is TGCGCCAGCAGCTTGTCAGGATCACGGGCCTACAATGAGCAGTTCTTC.

The table lists this clonotype with many counts. The chain has TRBV5-1 and TRBJ1-6; TRBD1 matches at 7 bases. This CDR3 has 16 residues. Trimming cost V 4 bases and J 4 bases; bases outside gene matches: 8. Germline V gives CDR1 SGHRS, CDR2 YFSETQ. Here the CDR3 reads CASSPSGQKYNSPLHF. CDR3 bases: TGCGCCAGCAGCCCGTCGGGACAGAAGTATAATTCACCCCTCCACTTT.